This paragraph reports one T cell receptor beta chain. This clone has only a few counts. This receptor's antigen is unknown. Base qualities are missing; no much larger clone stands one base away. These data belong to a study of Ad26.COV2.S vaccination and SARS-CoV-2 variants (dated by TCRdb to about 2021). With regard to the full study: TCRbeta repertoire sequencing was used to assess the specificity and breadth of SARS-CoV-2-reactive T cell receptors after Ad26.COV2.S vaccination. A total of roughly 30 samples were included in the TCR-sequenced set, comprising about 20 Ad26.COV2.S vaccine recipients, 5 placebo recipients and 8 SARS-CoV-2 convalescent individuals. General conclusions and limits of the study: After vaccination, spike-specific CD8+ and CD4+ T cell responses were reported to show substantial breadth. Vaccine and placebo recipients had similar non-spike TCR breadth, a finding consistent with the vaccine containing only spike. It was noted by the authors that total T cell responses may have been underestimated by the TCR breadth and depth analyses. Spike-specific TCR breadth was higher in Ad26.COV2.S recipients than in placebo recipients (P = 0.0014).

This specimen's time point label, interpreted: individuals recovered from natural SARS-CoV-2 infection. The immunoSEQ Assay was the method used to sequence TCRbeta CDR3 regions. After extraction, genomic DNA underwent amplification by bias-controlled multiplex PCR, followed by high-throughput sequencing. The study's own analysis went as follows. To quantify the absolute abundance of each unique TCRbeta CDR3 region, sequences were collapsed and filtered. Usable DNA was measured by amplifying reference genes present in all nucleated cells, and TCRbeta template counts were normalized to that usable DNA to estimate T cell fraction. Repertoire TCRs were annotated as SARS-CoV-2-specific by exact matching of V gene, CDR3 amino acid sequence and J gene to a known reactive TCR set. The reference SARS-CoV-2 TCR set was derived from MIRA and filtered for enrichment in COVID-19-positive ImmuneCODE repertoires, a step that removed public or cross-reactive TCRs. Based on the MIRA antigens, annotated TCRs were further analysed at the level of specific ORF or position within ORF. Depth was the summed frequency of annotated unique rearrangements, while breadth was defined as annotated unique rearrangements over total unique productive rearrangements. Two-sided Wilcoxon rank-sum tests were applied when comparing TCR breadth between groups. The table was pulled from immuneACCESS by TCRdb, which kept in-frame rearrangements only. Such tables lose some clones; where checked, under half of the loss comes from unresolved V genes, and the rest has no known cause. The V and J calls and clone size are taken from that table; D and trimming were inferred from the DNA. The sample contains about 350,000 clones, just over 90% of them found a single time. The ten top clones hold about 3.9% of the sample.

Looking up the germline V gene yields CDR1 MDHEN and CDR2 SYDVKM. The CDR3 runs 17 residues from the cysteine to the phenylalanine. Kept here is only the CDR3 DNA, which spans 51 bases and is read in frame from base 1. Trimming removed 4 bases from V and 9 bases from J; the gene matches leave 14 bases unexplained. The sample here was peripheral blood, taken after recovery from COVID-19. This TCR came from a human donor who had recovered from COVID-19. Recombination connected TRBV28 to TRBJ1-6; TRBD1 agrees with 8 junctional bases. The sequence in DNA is TGTGCCAGCAGTTCCATATCGGGGACAGGAAGGGGTTCACCCCTCCACTTT. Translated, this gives CASSSISGTGRGSPLHF.